One T cell receptor beta chain is described in this entry. This record belongs to a study of blood T cell repertoires in COVID-19. Generated by immunoSEQ multiplex PCR, the TCRdb table keeps only in-frame clones and is missing some. Of almost 200,000 clones listed, 89% were seen once; the top ten hold about 8.1%. Trimming cost V 6 bases and J 2 bases; bases outside gene matches: 3. The CDR3 length is 13 residues. Germline lookup yields CDR1 SNHLY and CDR2 FYNNEI. The V call is TRBV2, the J call TRBJ2-5; 7 bases align to TRBD1. The source of this sequence is a woman between 18 and 29 years old who had recovered from COVID-19. What was sequenced was PBMCs or T cells enriched from blood (not recorded which). The CDR3 is CASSRDRQETQYF. The CDR3 DNA follows: TGTGCCAGCAGCCGGGACAGACAAGAGACCCAGTACTTC.